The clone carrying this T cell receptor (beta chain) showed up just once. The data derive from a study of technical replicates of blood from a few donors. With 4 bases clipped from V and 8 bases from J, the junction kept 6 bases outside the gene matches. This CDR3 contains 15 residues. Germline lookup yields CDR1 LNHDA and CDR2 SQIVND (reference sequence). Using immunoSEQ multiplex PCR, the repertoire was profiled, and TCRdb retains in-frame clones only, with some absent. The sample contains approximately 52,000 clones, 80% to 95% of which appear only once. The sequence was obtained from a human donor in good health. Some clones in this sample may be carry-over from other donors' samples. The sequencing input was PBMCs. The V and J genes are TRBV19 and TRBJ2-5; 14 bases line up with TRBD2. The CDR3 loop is CASSTGTSGSETQYF. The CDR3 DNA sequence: TGTGCCAGTAGTACCGGGACTAGCGGGAGTGAAACCCAGTACTTC.